This T cell receptor (beta chain) was sequenced for a study of blood T cell repertoires in COVID-19. The overall study: Spain, Italy and the United States supplied samples that represented acute and convalescent COVID-19.

Assay: immunoSEQ multiplex PCR; the TCRdb copy retains only in-frame clones and omits some. The profile shows some 260,000 clones, 85% to 90% of them singletons. Self-reported history from a screening survey and questionnaire set each donor's cohort. Symptom resolution, clearance, or two negative PCRs marked the recovered donors of Cohort 3. The CDR3 spans 13 residues. Germline CDR1 reads SNHLY; CDR2 reads FYNNEI. The germline V and J ends were trimmed by 7 bases and 12 bases, with 21 bases remaining between them. The sequencing input was PBMCs or T cells enriched from blood (not recorded which). The chain recombines TRBV2 with TRBJ1-1; D perhaps matches TRBD1 (6 bases). This TCR was sampled from a man in his forties who had recovered from COVID-19. The CDR3 DNA is TGTGCCAGCATTTCTTCCGGCCAGGGGACGACTTTCTTT. It translates to CASISSGQGTTFF.